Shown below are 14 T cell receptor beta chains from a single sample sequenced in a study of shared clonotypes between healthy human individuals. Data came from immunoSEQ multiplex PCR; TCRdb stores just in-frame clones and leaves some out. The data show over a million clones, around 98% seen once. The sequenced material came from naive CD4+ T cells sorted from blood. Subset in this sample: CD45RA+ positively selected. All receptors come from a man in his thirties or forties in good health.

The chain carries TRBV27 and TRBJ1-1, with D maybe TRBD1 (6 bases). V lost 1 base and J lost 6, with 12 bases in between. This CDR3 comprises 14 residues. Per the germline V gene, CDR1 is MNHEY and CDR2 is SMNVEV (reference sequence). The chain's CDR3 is CASSLWGGSAEAFF. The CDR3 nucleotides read TGTGCCAGCAGTTTATGGGGGGGCTCGGCTGAAGCTTTCTTT.

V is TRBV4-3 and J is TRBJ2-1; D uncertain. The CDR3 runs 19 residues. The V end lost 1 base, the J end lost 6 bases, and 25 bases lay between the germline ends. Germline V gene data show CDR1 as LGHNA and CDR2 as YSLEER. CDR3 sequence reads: CASSQVSAFLGRGSNEQFF. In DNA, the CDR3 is TGCGCCAGCAGCCAAGTTTCCGCTTTTCTAGGTCGCGGAAGCAATGAGCAGTTCTTC.

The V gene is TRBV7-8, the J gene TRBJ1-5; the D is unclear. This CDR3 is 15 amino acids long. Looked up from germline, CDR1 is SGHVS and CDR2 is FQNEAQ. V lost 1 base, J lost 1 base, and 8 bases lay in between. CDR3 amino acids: CASSLVGMSNQPQHF. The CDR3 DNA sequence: TGTGCCAGCAGCTTAGTTGGGATGAGCAATCAGCCCCAGCATTTT.

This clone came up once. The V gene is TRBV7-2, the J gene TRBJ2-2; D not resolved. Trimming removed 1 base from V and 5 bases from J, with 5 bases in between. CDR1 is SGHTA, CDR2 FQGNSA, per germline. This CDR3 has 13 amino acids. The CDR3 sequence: CASSLESTGELFF. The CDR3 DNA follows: TGTGCCAGCAGCTTAGAGAGTACCGGGGAGCTGTTTTTT.

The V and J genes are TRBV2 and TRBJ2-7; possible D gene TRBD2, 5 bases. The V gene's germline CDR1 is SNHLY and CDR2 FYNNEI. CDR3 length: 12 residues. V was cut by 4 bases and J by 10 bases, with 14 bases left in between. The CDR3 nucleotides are TGTGCCAGCAGTGTGACGCCAGCGGACCAGTACTTC. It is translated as CASSVTPADQYF.

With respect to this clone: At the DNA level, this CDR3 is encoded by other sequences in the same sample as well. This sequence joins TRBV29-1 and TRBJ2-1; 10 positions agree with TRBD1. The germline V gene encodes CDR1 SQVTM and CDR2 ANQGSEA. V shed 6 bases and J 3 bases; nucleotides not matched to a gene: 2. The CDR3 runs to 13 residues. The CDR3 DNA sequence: TGCAGCGTGGACAGGGGGAGCTACAATGAGCAGTTCTTC. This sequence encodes CSVDRGSYNEQFF.

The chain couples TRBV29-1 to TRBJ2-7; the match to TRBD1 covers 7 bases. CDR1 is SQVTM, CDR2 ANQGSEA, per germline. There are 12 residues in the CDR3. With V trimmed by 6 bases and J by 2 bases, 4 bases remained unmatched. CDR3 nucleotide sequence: TGCAGCGTAAAGACAGGGCCCTACGAGCAGTACTTC. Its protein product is CSVKTGPYEQYF.

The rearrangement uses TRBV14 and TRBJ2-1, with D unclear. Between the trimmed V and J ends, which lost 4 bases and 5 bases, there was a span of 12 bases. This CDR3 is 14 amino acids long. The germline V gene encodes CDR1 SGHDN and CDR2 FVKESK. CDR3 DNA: TGTGCCAGCAGCCTCACACCAGTCCACAATGAGCAGTTCTTC. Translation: CASSLTPVHNEQFF. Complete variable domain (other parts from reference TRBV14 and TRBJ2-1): EAGVTQFPSHSVIEKGQTVTLRCDPISGHDNLYWYRRVMGKEIKFLLHFVKESKQDESGMPNNRFLAERTGGTYSTLKVQPAELEDSGVYFCASSLTPVHNEQFFGPGTRLTVL.

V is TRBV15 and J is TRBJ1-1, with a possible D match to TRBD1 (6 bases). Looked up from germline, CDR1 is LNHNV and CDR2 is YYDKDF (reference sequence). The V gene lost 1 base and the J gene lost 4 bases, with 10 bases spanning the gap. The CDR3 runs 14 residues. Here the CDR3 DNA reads TGTGCCACCAGCAGAGCAGGGGCTTTCACTGAAGCTTTCTTT. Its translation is CATSRAGAFTEAFF.

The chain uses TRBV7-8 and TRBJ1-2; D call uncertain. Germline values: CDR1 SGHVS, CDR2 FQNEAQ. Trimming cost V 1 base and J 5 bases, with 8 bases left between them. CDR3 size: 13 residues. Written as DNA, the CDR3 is TGTGCCAGCAGCTTAGAAGAGGCTTATGGCTACACCTTC. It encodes CASSLEEAYGYTF.

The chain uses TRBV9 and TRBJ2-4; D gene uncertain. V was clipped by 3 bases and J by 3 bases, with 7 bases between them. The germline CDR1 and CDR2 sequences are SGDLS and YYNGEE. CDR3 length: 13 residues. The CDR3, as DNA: TGTGCCAGCAGCGGACCGGACAAAAACATTCAGTACTTC. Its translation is CASSGPDKNIQYF. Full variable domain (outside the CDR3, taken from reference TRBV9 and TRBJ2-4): DSGVTQTPKHLITATGQRVTLRCSPRSGDLSVYWYQQSLDQGLQFLIQYYNGEERAKGNILERFSAQQFPDLHSELNLSSLELGDSALYFCASSGPDKNIQYFGAGTRLSVL.

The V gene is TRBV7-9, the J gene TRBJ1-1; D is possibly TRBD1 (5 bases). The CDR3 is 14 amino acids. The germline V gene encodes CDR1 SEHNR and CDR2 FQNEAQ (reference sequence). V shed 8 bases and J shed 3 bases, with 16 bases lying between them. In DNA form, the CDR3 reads TGTGCCAGCGGCGGAGGCAGGGACCACACTGAAGCTTTCTTT. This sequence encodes CASGGGRDHTEAFF.

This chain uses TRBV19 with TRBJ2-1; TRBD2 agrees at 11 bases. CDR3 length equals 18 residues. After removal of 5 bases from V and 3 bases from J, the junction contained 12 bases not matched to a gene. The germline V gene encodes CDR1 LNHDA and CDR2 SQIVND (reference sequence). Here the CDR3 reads CASSSTSGTGFFYNEQFF. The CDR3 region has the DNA TGTGCCAGTAGTTCGACTAGCGGGACAGGTTTTTTCTACAATGAGCAGTTCTTC. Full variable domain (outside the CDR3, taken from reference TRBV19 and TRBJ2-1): DGGITQSPKYLFRKEGQNVTLSCEQNLNHDAMYWYRQDPGQGLRLIYYSQIVNDFQKGDIAEGYSVSREKKESFPLTVTSAQKNPTAFYLCASSSTSGTGFFYNEQFFGPGTRLTVL.

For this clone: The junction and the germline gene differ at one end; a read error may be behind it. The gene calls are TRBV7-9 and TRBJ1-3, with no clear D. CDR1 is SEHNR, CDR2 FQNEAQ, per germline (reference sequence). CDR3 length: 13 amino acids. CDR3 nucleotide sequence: TGTGCCAGCACCTTATACGACGGAAACACCATATATTTT. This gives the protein CASTLYDGNTIYF.